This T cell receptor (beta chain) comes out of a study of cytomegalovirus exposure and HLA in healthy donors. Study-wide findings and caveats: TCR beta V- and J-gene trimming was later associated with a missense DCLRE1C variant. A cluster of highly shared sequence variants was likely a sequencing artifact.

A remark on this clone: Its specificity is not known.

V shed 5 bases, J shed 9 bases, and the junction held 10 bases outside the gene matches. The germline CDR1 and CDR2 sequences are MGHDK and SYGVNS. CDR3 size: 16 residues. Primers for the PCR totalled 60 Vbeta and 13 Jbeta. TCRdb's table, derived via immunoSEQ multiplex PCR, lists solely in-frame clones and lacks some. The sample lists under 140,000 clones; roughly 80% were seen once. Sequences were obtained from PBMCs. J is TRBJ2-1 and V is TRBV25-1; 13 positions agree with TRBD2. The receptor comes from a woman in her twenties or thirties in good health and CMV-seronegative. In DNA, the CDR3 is TGTGCCAGCAGTCCTATAGGACTAGCGGGAGTTGGTGAGCAGTTCTTC. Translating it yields CASSPIGLAGVGEQFF.